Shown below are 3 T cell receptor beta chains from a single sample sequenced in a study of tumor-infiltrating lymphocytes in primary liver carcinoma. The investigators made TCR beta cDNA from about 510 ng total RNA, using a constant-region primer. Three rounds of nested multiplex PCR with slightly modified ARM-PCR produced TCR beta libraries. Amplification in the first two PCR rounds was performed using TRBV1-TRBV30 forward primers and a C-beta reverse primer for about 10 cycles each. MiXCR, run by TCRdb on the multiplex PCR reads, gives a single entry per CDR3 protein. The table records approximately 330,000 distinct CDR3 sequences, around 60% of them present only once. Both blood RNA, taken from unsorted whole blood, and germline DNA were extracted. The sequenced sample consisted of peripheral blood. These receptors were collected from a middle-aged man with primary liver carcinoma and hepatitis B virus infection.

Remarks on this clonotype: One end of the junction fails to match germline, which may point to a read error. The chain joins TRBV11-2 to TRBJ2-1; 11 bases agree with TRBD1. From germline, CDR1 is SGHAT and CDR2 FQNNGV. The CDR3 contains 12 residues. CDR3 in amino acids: CASSFRTGGESF. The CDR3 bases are TGTGCCAGCAGCTTTAGGACAGGGGGCGAGTCGTTC.

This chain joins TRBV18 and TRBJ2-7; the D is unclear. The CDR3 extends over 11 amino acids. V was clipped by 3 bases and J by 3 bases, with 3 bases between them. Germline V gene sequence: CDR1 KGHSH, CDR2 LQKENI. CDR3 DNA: TGTGCCAGCTCACCCGACTACGAGCAGTACTTC. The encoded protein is CASSPDYEQYF.

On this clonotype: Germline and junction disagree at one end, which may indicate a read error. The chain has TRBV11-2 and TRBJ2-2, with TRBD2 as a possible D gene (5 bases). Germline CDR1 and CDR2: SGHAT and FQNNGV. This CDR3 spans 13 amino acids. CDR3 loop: CACSLMNTGEQFF. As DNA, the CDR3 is TGTGCCTGCAGCTTGATGAACACCGGGGAGCAGTTTTTT.